Presented here are 24 T cell receptor beta chains from one specimen sequenced in a study of cytotoxic CD8 clonotypes in ibrutinib-treated CLL. Method: immunoSEQ multiplex PCR; TCRdb's copy keeps in-frame clones and lacks some. In the table there are about 270,000 clones, approximately 76% of which are singletons. Specimen: PBMCs, collected at disease progression, from a patient treated with ibrutinib. These receptors were obtained from a human donor with chronic lymphocytic leukemia.

This clone was picked up a small number of times. DNA for the CDR3: TGTGCCAGCAGCGTGAATAGCGGGTATGGCTACACCTTC. It specifies CASSVNSGYGYTF. The chain uses TRBV9 and TRBJ1-2; D remains unclear. The germline gives CDR1 SGDLS, CDR2 YYNGEE. The CDR3 sequence is 13 residues long. V dropped 2 bases and J dropped 5 bases, with 10 bases sitting between them.

The chain employs TRBV7-3 and TRBJ2-7, with D perhaps matching TRBD2 (6 bases). The CDR3 extends over 15 amino acids. Trimming left V 1 base short and J 4 bases short, with 14 bases between. CDR1 is SGHTA and CDR2 is FQGTGA in the germline V gene. In DNA form, the CDR3 reads TGTGCCAGCAGCTTAAGGGCGGGACGGAGTTACGAGCAGTACTTC. This codes for CASSLRAGRSYEQYF.

The V gene is TRBV5-5, the J gene TRBJ2-1, with D unresolved. Germline V CDR1 and CDR2: SGHKS, YYEKEE (reference sequence). The CDR3 extends over 13 amino acids. The ends were cut back, 2 bases at V and 9 bases at J, with 12 bases in the middle. The CDR3 DNA reads TGTGCCAGCAGCTTCCACCCGGGTGGTGAGCAGTTCTTC. Amino acid sequence: CASSFHPGGEQFF.

The rearrangement uses TRBV4-1 and TRBJ2-3; 9 bases line up with TRBD2. CDR1 is MGHRA and CDR2 is YSYEKL in the germline V gene. Trimming took 1 base from V and 5 from J; bases not matched to a gene: 7. This CDR3 contains 16 residues. The CDR3 bases are TGCGCCAGCAGCCAAGGTGGCGGGGGGGCCCAAGATACGCAGTATTTT. Translation: CASSQGGGGAQDTQYF.

The CDR3 DNA is TGTGCCAGCAGCCGTGGGCCGACCTATCAGCCCCAGCATTTT. It specifies CASSRGPTYQPQHF. The chain has TRBV7-9 and TRBJ1-5; D is ambiguous. CDR3 length: 14 amino acids. Germline loops: CDR1 SEHNR, CDR2 FQNEAQ (reference sequence). V was trimmed by 5 bases and J by 5 bases, leaving 13 bases between them.

In this sample, this clone turned up a few times. This chain uses TRBV4-1 with TRBJ2-2; tentative D call: TRBD2 (5 bases). The CDR3 is made up of 19 amino acids. Trimming cost V 0 bases and J 2 bases, with 19 bases left between them. Germline CDR1 is MGHRA and CDR2 is YSYEKL. For the CDR3, the DNA is TGCGCCAGCAGCCAAGAATACGAGGGTTACAGCCCCAACACCGGGGAGCTGTTTTTT. Residues: CASSQEYEGYSPNTGELFF.

J is TRBJ2-7 and V is TRBV5-1; a weak D match, TRBD2 (6 bases). V shed 6 bases and J shed 0 bases, with 13 bases lying between them. Germline CDR1 reads SGHRS; CDR2 reads YFSETQ. The CDR3 consists of 14 residues. The CDR3 DNA sequence: TGCGCCAGCAAACTGGAGGGTACCTCCTACGAGCAGTACTTC. It is translated as CASKLEGTSYEQYF.

CDR3 DNA sequence: TGTGCCAGTAGTAAGCGGGAGGAGGTCAAAAACATTCAGTACTTC. Translation gives CASSKREEVKNIQYF. The J gene is TRBJ2-4, the V gene TRBV19; 9 bases agree with TRBD2. The junction had 4 bases not matched to a gene; V was cut back by 4 bases and J by 3 bases. Germline V lookup: CDR1 LNHDA, CDR2 SQIVND (reference sequence). The CDR3 contains 15 residues.

The chain carries TRBV6-1 and TRBJ1-3; D possibly corresponds to TRBD1 (5 bases). The V gene lost 4 bases and the J gene lost 8 bases, with 12 bases spanning the gap. The CDR3 is 13 residues long. CDR1 and CDR2 (germline): MNHNS, SASEGT. The CDR3 DNA follows: TGTGCCAGCAGTGTATCAGGGAGCGACACCATATATTTT. This codes for CASSVSGSDTIYF.

The genes are TRBV10-2 and TRBJ2-4; 11 bases fit TRBD2. Unmatched junction bases numbered 8, after V lost 3 bases and J lost 13 bases. This CDR3 is built from 14 residues. Germline lookup yields CDR1 WSHSY and CDR2 SAAADI. The CDR3 protein is CASSDPQRLAGQYF. In DNA form, the CDR3 reads TGCGCCAGCAGTGACCCTCAACGACTAGCGGGACAGTACTTC.

The chain links TRBV6-6 to TRBJ2-1; TRBD2 matches at 7 bases. Germline assignment: CDR1 MNHNY and CDR2 SVGAGI (reference sequence). The CDR3 length is 15 residues. The V gene end was trimmed by 4 bases and the J gene end by 4 bases; junction bases not matched to a gene: 7. CDR3 DNA: TGTGCCAGCAGTTCACGCCGGGACTATTACAATGAGCAGTTCTTC. It specifies CASSSRRDYYNEQFF.

The chain is built from TRBV2 and TRBJ1-3; no reliable D call. Trimming stripped 5 bases from V and 7 bases from J, with 15 bases between. This CDR3 has 14 amino acids. From germline, CDR1 is SNHLY and CDR2 FYNNEI. The CDR3, as DNA: TGTGCCAGCAGTACCGGGCCTTTCGGTAACACCATATATTTT. Its protein product is CASSTGPFGNTIYF.

V gene TRBV13 combines with J gene TRBJ2-7; the D is unclear. Looked up from germline, CDR1 is PRHDT and CDR2 is FYEKMQ (reference sequence). This CDR3 is built from 15 residues. V dropped 4 bases and J dropped 3 bases, with 16 bases sitting between them. Here the CDR3 reads CASSSSGGRDYEQYF. The DNA of the CDR3 is TGTGCCAGCAGCTCGTCGGGTGGCCGCGACTACGAGCAGTACTTC.

The rearrangement links TRBV29-1 to TRBJ2-7; 7 positions match TRBD2. The CDR3 has 12 residues. The germline V gene has CDR1 SQVTM and CDR2 ANQGSEA. V was clipped by 4 bases and J by 2 bases; unmatched bases: 2. In DNA form, the CDR3 reads TGCAGCGTTGCCGGGACTACCTACGAGCAGTACTTC. This encodes CSVAGTTYEQYF.

The J gene is TRBJ2-5, the V gene TRBV7-6; 7 bases align to TRBD1. V shed 4 bases and J 0 bases; nucleotides not matched to a gene: 5. Germline assignment: CDR1 SGHVS and CDR2 FNYEAQ. This CDR3 comprises 15 residues. CDR3 bases: TGTGCCAGCAGCTATCAGACAGGGAACCAAGAGACCCAGTACTTC. As protein: CASSYQTGNQETQYF. Variable domain in full (rest from reference TRBV7-6 and TRBJ2-5): GAGVSQSPRYKVTKRGQDVALRCDPISGHVSLYWYRQALGQGPEFLTYFNYEAQQDKSGLPNDRFSAERPEGSISTLTIQRTEQRDSAMYRCASSYQTGNQETQYFGPGTRLLVL.

This rearrangement joins TRBV6-1 to TRBJ1-1; D uncertain. The V gene's germline CDR1 is MNHNS and CDR2 SASEGT. This CDR3 is 14 amino acids long. Trimming left V 0 bases short and J 4 bases short, with 9 bases between. This CDR3 reads CASSEARALTEAFF. For the CDR3, the DNA is TGTGCCAGCAGTGAAGCGAGGGCCCTCACTGAAGCTTTCTTT.

This clone appeared a few times. The chain links TRBV6-6 to TRBJ1-1; D is unresolved. There are 12 residues in the CDR3. With 5 bases removed from V and 7 bases from J, the gap between germline ends came to 11 bases. Germline V gene data show CDR1 as MNHNY and CDR2 as SVGAGI (reference sequence). The CDR3 coding sequence is TGTGCCAGCAGTGATCAGAGAAATGAAGCTTTCTTT. Protein product: CASSDQRNEAFF.

This clone is a singleton in its sample. This chain uses TRBV4-1 with TRBJ2-1, with 10 bases fitting TRBD2. The CDR3 is 17 amino acids. Looked up from germline, CDR1 is MGHRA and CDR2 is YSYEKL. V gave up 4 bases and J gave up 1 base; unmatched junction bases: 7. The CDR3: CASSPPSSGSSYNEQFF. The CDR3, as DNA: TGCGCCAGCAGCCCACCCTCTAGCGGGAGTTCCTACAATGAGCAGTTCTTC.

V is TRBV7-2 and J is TRBJ2-3; D is perhaps TRBD2 (6 bases). The CDR3 has 15 residues. Germline V gene lookup returns CDR1 SGHTA and CDR2 FQGNSA. V gave up 5 bases and J gave up 3 bases, with 15 bases separating them. CDR3 region: CASSQVGGGTDTQYF. In DNA, the CDR3 is TGTGCCAGCAGCCAGGTGGGAGGAGGAACAGATACGCAGTATTTT.

This chain uses TRBV5-4 with TRBJ1-2, with 10 nucleotides matching TRBD1. This CDR3 is built from 14 residues. The trim removed 4 bases at V and 4 bases at J, leaving 4 bases unmatched. The germline V gene encodes CDR1 SGHNT and CDR2 YYREEE (reference sequence). This CDR3 is CASSDRDRGYGYTF. The CDR3 bases are TGTGCCAGCAGCGACCGGGACAGGGGCTATGGCTACACCTTC.

The chain couples TRBV28 to TRBJ1-2; D unresolved. The CDR3 spans 13 residues. V was shortened by 6 bases and J by 8 bases, with 16 bases between the two germline ends. Germline lookup yields CDR1 MDHEN and CDR2 SYDVKM. The CDR3 DNA follows: TGTGCCAGCAGCTTGACTCCGATGAGGGGCTACACCTTC. It specifies CASSLTPMRGYTF.

This chain links TRBV9 with TRBJ2-2; tentative D call: TRBD2 (5 bases). Germline CDR1 SGDLS, CDR2 YYNGEE. The CDR3 contains 15 residues. Trimming pared 1 base from V and 5 bases from J, leaving 12 bases between. The CDR3 DNA is TGTGCCAGCAGCGTAAGCCCCCGGGATACCGGGGAGCTGTTTTTT. It encodes CASSVSPRDTGELFF.

The chain links TRBV5-1 to TRBJ1-6, with 7 bases aligning to TRBD1. The germline CDR1 and CDR2 sequences are SGHRS and YFSETQ. The CDR3 consists of 15 residues. With V trimmed by 4 bases and J by 2 bases, 3 bases remained unmatched. CDR3 coding DNA: TGCGCCAGCAGCAGAACAGGGGCCTATAATTCACCCCTCCACTTT. The encoded protein is CASSRTGAYNSPLHF. Full variable domain (outside the CDR3, taken from reference TRBV5-1 and TRBJ1-6): KAGVTQTPRYLIKTRGQQVTLSCSPISGHRSVSWYQQTPGQGLQFLFEYFSETQRNKGNFPGRFSGRQFSNSRSEMNVSTLELGDSALYLCASSRTGAYNSPLHFGNGTRLTVT.

The V gene is TRBV6-4, the J gene TRBJ2-1; D is ambiguous. Germline-derived CDR1 and CDR2 are MRHNA and SNTAGT. V gave up 5 bases and J gave up 2 bases, with 7 bases separating them. There are 13 residues in the CDR3. CDR3 nucleotides: TGTGCCAGCAGTTTCACAGCCTACAATGAGCAGTTCTTC. This encodes CASSFTAYNEQFF.